This T cell receptor beta chain came from a study of T-cell reconstitution after alpha-beta-depleted transplantation in children. The CDR3 runs 17 residues. Trimming at V came to 3 bases and at J to 4 bases, leaving 10 bases not matched to a gene. CDR1 MNHEY and CDR2 SVGEGT come from the germline V gene. This clonotype has only a few counts. No antigen is known for it. Study findings and constraints: Once a year had passed after transplant, T-cell counts and diversity came mostly from newly produced T cells. Surviving recipient T cells and intrathymic progenitors accounted for some patients' high TCRbeta diversity at day 60. Expanded graft clones, several hundred of them, were reportedly the source of alpha-beta T cells about two months after transplant.

Using unique molecular identifiers, the investigators prepared the TCRbeta library. Using its own MiXCR run on the PCR reads, TCRdb lists one record per CDR3 protein. The data show about 590,000 distinct CDR3 sequences, 10% to 15% seen once. The receptor's source is a male patient younger than 18 who had a stem cell transplant for acute myeloid leukemia, so the T cells may come from the graft donor. The specimen comprised PBMCs, mostly from graft donor cells, sampled 360 days after TCRalphabeta/CD19-depleted stem cell transplant. V and J are TRBV6-2 or TRBV6-3 and TRBJ2-7; 12 bases fit TRBD1. CDR3 protein: CASSYSSGTGGWYEQYF. The DNA for the CDR3 is TGTGCCAGCAGTTATTCCTCCGGGACAGGGGGCTGGTACGAGCAGTACTTC.